These 13 T cell receptor beta chains were sequenced from one sample in a study of radiotherapy plus CTLA-4 blockade in lung cancer. Clones were sequenced by immunoSEQ multiplex PCR, and TCRdb holds only the in-frame ones, with some missing. The data contain around 110,000 clones, over 65% of them seen just once; the ten biggest clones take up under 2.5%. The material sequenced was peripheral blood, taken from a patient treated with radiotherapy plus ipilimumab. The receptor set was obtained from a human donor with non-small cell lung cancer that progressed on radiotherapy plus ipilimumab. Some clones in this sample may be carry-over from other donors' samples.

DNA for the CDR3: TGTGCCAGCAGTGATTATCGACCGGCAGCCGGGGAGCTGTTTTTT. Translating gives CASSDYRPAAGELFF. The genes are TRBV2 and TRBJ2-2; D remains unclear. This CDR3 has 15 amino acids. Germline CDR1 and CDR2: SNHLY and FYNNEI. The ends were cut back, 3 bases at V and 6 bases at J, with 14 bases in the middle.

The chain employs TRBV15 and TRBJ1-4, with TRBD1 matching 8 bases. V was clipped by 3 bases and J by 0 bases; unmatched bases: 3. Germline CDR1 and CDR2: LNHNV and YYDKDF (reference sequence). The CDR3 length is 16 residues. For the CDR3, the DNA is TGTGCCACCAGCAGGGACAGGGCCGCAACTAATGAAAAACTGTTTTTT. Its protein is CATSRDRAATNEKLFF.

This clone was seen once. The CDR3 nucleotides read TGTGCCAGCAGCTCCAACCGGGACTGGGAAAGGATCGAGCAGTACTTC. Its protein product is CASSSNRDWERIEQYF. The chain is built from TRBV7-9 and TRBJ2-7, with D perhaps TRBD2 (6 bases). Looked up from germline, CDR1 is SEHNR and CDR2 is FQNEAQ (reference sequence). This CDR3 is built from 16 residues. Trimming pared 4 bases from V and 6 bases from J, leaving 22 bases between.

This clone was counted once. The gene calls are TRBV6-4 and TRBJ2-1, with 13 bases lining up with TRBD2. The germline V gene encodes CDR1 MRHNA and CDR2 SNTAGT. Germline trimming cut 3 bases from V and 6 bases from J; bases unmatched to any gene: 2. The CDR3 contains 15 residues. In DNA, the CDR3 is TGTGCCAGCAGTGAACTAGCGGGGGGGTTCAATGAGCAGTTCTTC. Its protein product is CASSELAGGFNEQFF.

The rearrangement joins TRBV6-5 to TRBJ2-7; D unclear. V was cut by 0 bases and J by 4 bases, with 10 bases left in between. CDR3 length: 14 amino acids. Germline values: CDR1 MNHEY, CDR2 SVGAGI. The chain's CDR3 is CASSYSRHLYEQYF. The CDR3 DNA is TGTGCCAGCAGTTACTCGCGGCACCTATACGAGCAGTACTTC.

The chain employs TRBV29-1 and TRBJ2-2; D assignment may be TRBD1 or TRBD2 (5 bases each). Germline V gene sequence: CDR1 SQVTM, CDR2 ANQGSEA. The CDR3 sequence is 14 residues long. Trimming left V 4 bases short and J 3 bases short, with 12 bases between. The CDR3 DNA reads as TGCAGCGTTGGTGTTGGGACGGACACCGGGGAGCTGTTTTTT. Encoded protein: CSVGVGTDTGELFF.

The chain joins TRBV7-2 to TRBJ1-2; no firm D call. The CDR3 is made up of 13 amino acids. CDR1 is SGHTA and CDR2 is FQGNSA in the germline V gene. V was pared by 6 bases and J by 3 bases, with 11 bases between. Here the CDR3 DNA reads TGTGCCAGCAGTGACCGGATGTACTATGGCTACACCTTC. Protein product: CASSDRMYYGYTF.

This clone was recorded a few times. The V gene is TRBV19, the J gene TRBJ2-5; no clear D gene. The germline V gene has CDR1 LNHDA and CDR2 SQIVND (reference sequence). V dropped 4 bases and J dropped 0 bases, with 6 bases sitting between them. This CDR3 comprises 13 residues. The CDR3 is CASSRSYQETQYF. CDR3 DNA sequence: TGTGCCAGTAGTAGGTCATACCAAGAGACCCAGTACTTC.

This chain uses TRBV6-5 with TRBJ2-7; no firm D call. Germline CDR1 reads MNHEY; CDR2 reads SVGAGI. V was shortened by 4 bases and J by 2 bases, with 12 bases between the two germline ends. CDR3 length: 14 residues. Here the CDR3 DNA reads TGTGCCAGCAGTTCCTCTTGGAGAACCTACGAGCAGTACTTC. Its protein product is CASSSSWRTYEQYF.

This sequence joins TRBV2 and TRBJ1-3; the match to TRBD1 covers 10 bases. Looked up from germline, CDR1 is SNHLY and CDR2 is FYNNEI. This CDR3 comprises 16 residues. J was trimmed by 0 bases and V by 6 bases; bases with no gene match: 5. CDR3 loop: CASSGQGDFSGNTIYF. As DNA, the CDR3 is TGTGCCAGCAGCGGACAGGGGGATTTCTCTGGAAACACCATATATTTT.

The chain combines TRBV25-1 with TRBJ2-7; a possible D gene is TRBD1 (6 bases). The CDR3 covers 13 residues. V lost 6 bases, J lost 4 bases, and 13 bases lay in between. Per the germline V gene, CDR1 is MGHDK and CDR2 is SYGVNS. DNA for the CDR3: TGTGCCAGCAGACAGGGATTGAATTACGAGCAGTACTTC. Residues: CASRQGLNYEQYF.

A remark on this clone: One end of the junction is discordant with germline, which a read error may explain. The rearrangement links TRBV29-1 to TRBJ2-5; 9 bases line up with TRBD2. Per germline, CDR1 SQVTM and CDR2 ANQGSEA. This CDR3 region has 11 residues. CDR3 amino acids: CSGGAGGRSHF. CDR3 sequence (DNA): TGCAGCGGTGGGGCGGGGGGGCGTTCGCACTTC.

In this sample, this clone is medium-sized. The chain carries TRBV5-1 and TRBJ2-7; TRBD1 might be the D (6 bases). This CDR3 is 14 amino acids long. V lost 2 bases, J lost 0 bases, and 9 bases lay in between. Germline CDR1 reads SGHRS; CDR2 reads YFSETQ. The CDR3 DNA follows: TGCGCCAGCAGCTTATCGACAGGCTCCTACGAGCAGTACTTC. Encoded protein: CASSLSTGSYEQYF.